The rows below give T cell receptor beta chains drawn from one sample of a study of beta chain features in type 1 diabetes. Assay: immunoSEQ multiplex PCR; the TCRdb copy retains only in-frame clones and omits some. The profile shows 250,000 or so clones, about a fifth of them singletons. Sequenced material: naive CD4+ T cells from blood. Receptors originate from a middle-aged woman with type 1 diabetes. Both conserved end residues are part of each CDR3. The D gene is left open where the match is weak. Expanded clones are given a class, and other clones once, few, many or no size at all.

clone_size: NA
d_call: TRBD1
j_call: TRBJ2-1
v_call: TRBV5-1
cdr3_nt: TGCGCCAGCAGCCCCCAAGGGACAGGGTTGAACAATGAGCAGTTCTTC
cdr3_aa: CASSPQGTGLNNEQFF

clone_size: few
d_call: NA
j_call: TRBJ1-1
v_call: TRBV29-1
cdr3_nt: TGCAGCGTTGACTCGGGGACTTTCTTT
cdr3_aa: CSVDSGTFF

clone_size: NA
d_call: NA
j_call: TRBJ2-7
v_call: TRBV15
cdr3_nt: TGTGCCACCAGCAGAGGACAGGGACTTTACGAGCAGTACTTC
cdr3_aa: CATSRGQGLYEQYF

clone_size: NA
d_call: NA
j_call: TRBJ1-1
v_call: TRBV4-2
cdr3_nt: TGTGCCAGCAGCCAAGATCTCCCCAGGGAGGGTTTGGGAGGCCTGATTGAAGCTTTCTTT
cdr3_aa: CASSQDLPREGLGGLIEAFF

clone_size: few
d_call: NA
j_call: TRBJ1-5
v_call: TRBV4-1
cdr3_nt: TGCGCCAGCAGCCAAGATCGCGGGGGAGGCCAGCCCCAGCATTTT
cdr3_aa: CASSQDRGGGQPQHF

clone_size: NA
d_call: TRBD1
j_call: TRBJ2-4
v_call: TRBV6-5
cdr3_nt: TGTGCCAGCAGTTACGACAGGGTCCAAAACATTCAGTACTTC
cdr3_aa: CASSYDRVQNIQYF

clone_size: few
d_call: TRBD1
j_call: TRBJ2-7
v_call: TRBV25-1
cdr3_nt: TGTGCCAGCAGCGGGCAGGGGACAGGGAAGCACGAGCAGTACTTC
cdr3_aa: CASSGQGTGKHEQYF

clone_size: few
d_call: NA
j_call: TRBJ1-1
v_call: TRBV29-1
cdr3_nt: TGCAGCGGGCGGACAGACATGAACACTGAAGCTTTCTTT
cdr3_aa: CSGRTDMNTEAFF

clone_size: once
d_call: NA
j_call: TRBJ2-7
v_call: TRBV4-3
cdr3_nt: TGCGCCAGCAGCCAAGATAGTGGCGCTAGGCAGTACTTC
cdr3_aa: CASSQDSGARQYF

clone_size: NA
d_call: NA
j_call: TRBJ1-5
v_call: TRBV28
cdr3_nt: TGTGCCAGCTTCGACAGGCCTAATCAGCCCCAGCATTTT
cdr3_aa: CASFDRPNQPQHF

clone_size: few
d_call: TRBD1
j_call: TRBJ2-7
v_call: TRBV18
cdr3_nt: TGTGCCAGCTCACCGGGACAGGGGGCGAGAGAGCAGTACTTC
cdr3_aa: CASSPGQGAREQYF

clone_size: NA
d_call: TRBD2
j_call: TRBJ2-5
v_call: TRBV19
cdr3_nt: TGTGCCAGTAGACTAGCGGGAGCAGAGACCCAGTACTTC
cdr3_aa: CASRLAGAETQYF

clone_size: NA
d_call: TRBD2
j_call: TRBJ2-3
v_call: TRBV28
cdr3_nt: TGTGCCAGCAGTTTAGAGACTAGCGGGAGCCCCACAGATACGCAGTATTTT
cdr3_aa: CASSLETSGSPTDTQYF

clone_size: few
d_call: NA
j_call: TRBJ2-4
v_call: TRBV19
cdr3_nt: TGTGCCAGTAGTTTTCGACAGGCCCTAGCCAAAAACATTCAGTACTTC
cdr3_aa: CASSFRQALAKNIQYF

clone_size: few
d_call: TRBD1
j_call: TRBJ2-1
v_call: TRBV6-5
cdr3_nt: TGTGCCAGCAGGACCGAACAGGGGTGGAATGAGCAGTTCTTC
cdr3_aa: CASRTEQGWNEQFF

clone_size: once
d_call: NA
j_call: TRBJ2-5
v_call: TRBV12-5
cdr3_nt: TGTGCTAGTGGTTTGGGACAGCCCCAAGAGACCCAGTACTTC
cdr3_aa: CASGLGQPQETQYF

clone_size: NA
d_call: TRBD1
j_call: TRBJ1-1
v_call: TRBV29-1
cdr3_nt: TGCAGCGTGGGAGACAGGGGCTATACACTCACTGAAGCTTTCTTT
cdr3_aa: CSVGDRGYTLTEAFF

clone_size: few
d_call: NA
j_call: TRBJ1-4
v_call: TRBV7-9
cdr3_nt: TGTGCCAGCAGCTCGATGGGACTCGGTTCGGAAAAACTGTTTTTT
cdr3_aa: CASSSMGLGSEKLFF

clone_size: few
d_call: NA
j_call: TRBJ2-3
v_call: TRBV4-3
cdr3_nt: TGCGCCAGCAGCCAAGTGCTAGTCACAGATACGCAGTATTTT
cdr3_aa: CASSQVLVTDTQYF

clone_size: few
d_call: NA
j_call: TRBJ1-6
v_call: TRBV9
cdr3_nt: TGTGCCAGCAGCCCAGACTGGGATTCACCCCTCCACTTT
cdr3_aa: CASSPDWDSPLHF

clone_size: few
d_call: TRBD1
j_call: TRBJ2-3
v_call: TRBV30
cdr3_nt: TGTGCCTGGAGGGGACAGGCCACAGATACGCAGTATTTT
cdr3_aa: CAWRGQATDTQYF

clone_size: NA
d_call: TRBD1
j_call: TRBJ1-3
v_call: TRBV7-6
cdr3_nt: TGTGCTACCAGGGACAGGGACCACACCATATATTTT
cdr3_aa: CATRDRDHTIYF

clone_size: NA
d_call: NA
j_call: TRBJ1-5
v_call: TRBV7-2
cdr3_nt: TGTGCCAGCAGCTTAGTCAAGCTTAATCAGCCCCAGCATTTT
cdr3_aa: CASSLVKLNQPQHF

clone_size: NA
d_call: TRBD2
j_call: TRBJ2-7
v_call: TRBV2
cdr3_nt: TGTGCCAGCAGTGAGCAAGGAGCGGGAGACTACGAGCAGTACTTC
cdr3_aa: CASSEQGAGDYEQYF

clone_size: NA
d_call: TRBD1
j_call: TRBJ1-5
v_call: TRBV28
cdr3_nt: TGTGCCAGCAGTCTACAGGGGTATCAGCCCCAGCATTTT
cdr3_aa: CASSLQGYQPQHF

clone_size: few
d_call: TRBD1
j_call: TRBJ2-3
v_call: TRBV27
cdr3_nt: TGTGCCAGCAGTTTAGGGACAGGGTTCACAGATACGCAGTATTTT
cdr3_aa: CASSLGTGFTDTQYF

clone_size: NA
d_call: TRBD1
j_call: TRBJ2-2
v_call: TRBV14
cdr3_nt: TGTGCCACCACACAGGGGCGAAACACCGGGGAGCTGTTTTTT
cdr3_aa: CATTQGRNTGELFF

clone_size: NA
d_call: NA
j_call: TRBJ2-6
v_call: TRBV28
cdr3_nt: TGTGCCAGCAGTTTGCCAGGGATGGGGGCCAACGTCCTGACTTTC
cdr3_aa: CASSLPGMGANVLTF

clone_size: NA
d_call: NA
j_call: TRBJ1-4
v_call: TRBV18
cdr3_nt: TGTGCCAGCTCACCACAAACAGGAATTCACGAAAAACTGTTTTTT
cdr3_aa: CASSPQTGIHEKLFF

clone_size: NA
d_call: NA
j_call: TRBJ2-6
v_call: TRBV5-1
cdr3_nt: TGCGCCAGCAGCTATGGACAGATCCTCTCTGGGGCCAACGTCCTGACTTTC
cdr3_aa: CASSYGQILSGANVLTF

clone_size: few
d_call: NA
j_call: TRBJ2-1
v_call: TRBV5-4
cdr3_nt: TGTGCCAGCAGCTTGGTGGGCAGGGCGAGCAATGAGCAGTTCTTC
cdr3_aa: CASSLVGRASNEQFF

clone_size: few
d_call: NA
j_call: TRBJ2-7
v_call: TRBV29-1
cdr3_nt: TGCAGCGCAAGCCTGAGGTGGCACGAGCAGTACTTC
cdr3_aa: CSASLRWHEQYF

clone_size: few
d_call: TRBD2
j_call: TRBJ2-1
v_call: TRBV10-2
cdr3_nt: TGCGCCCAGGCGGGGGGTCCAACCAGCTCCTACAATGAGCAGTTCTTC
cdr3_aa: CAQAGGPTSSYNEQFF

clone_size: NA
d_call: TRBD1
j_call: TRBJ1-2
v_call: TRBV4-3
cdr3_nt: TGCGCCAGCAGCCCTCTACAGGGGGCTCTGGATGGCTACACCTTC
cdr3_aa: CASSPLQGALDGYTF

clone_size: NA
d_call: NA
j_call: TRBJ1-1
v_call: TRBV25-1
cdr3_nt: TGTGCCAGCAGTGCCACCCTGGGGGCAGGGTCCGGCGGAACTGAAGCTTTCTTT
cdr3_aa: CASSATLGAGSGGTEAFF

clone_size: few
d_call: TRBD1
j_call: TRBJ2-2
v_call: TRBV18
cdr3_nt: TGTGCCAGCTCATTGACCGACGGACAGGGGGCGCGTACCGGGGAGCTGTTTTTT
cdr3_aa: CASSLTDGQGARTGELFF

clone_size: NA
d_call: NA
j_call: TRBJ1-3
v_call: TRBV4-3
cdr3_nt: TGCGCCAGCAGCCAGGCACAGAGCTCTGGAAACACCATATATTTT
cdr3_aa: CASSQAQSSGNTIYF

clone_size: NA
d_call: TRBD2
j_call: TRBJ2-1
v_call: TRBV29-1
cdr3_nt: TGCAGCTTTTCGGGACTAGCGGAGACCAATGAGCAGTTCTTC
cdr3_aa: CSFSGLAETNEQFF

clone_size: NA
d_call: NA
j_call: TRBJ2-7
v_call: TRBV14
cdr3_nt: TGTGCCAGCAGCCAAGATGCGATTGGGGCCCAAGAGCAGTACTTC
cdr3_aa: CASSQDAIGAQEQYF

clone_size: few
d_call: NA
j_call: TRBJ2-1
v_call: TRBV18
cdr3_nt: TGTGCCAGCTCACTACGGGACTCTAGCTCCTACAATGAGCAGTTCTTC
cdr3_aa: CASSLRDSSSYNEQFF

clone_size: NA
d_call: TRBD1
j_call: TRBJ1-2
v_call: TRBV6-5
cdr3_nt: TGTGCCAGCAGTTACCGATGGGACAGCGAGGATGGCTACACCTTC
cdr3_aa: CASSYRWDSEDGYTF

clone_size: NA
d_call: TRBD2
j_call: TRBJ2-3
v_call: TRBV6-6
cdr3_nt: TGTGCCAGCAGTTACACCGGGGGGGGAGATACGCAGTATTTT
cdr3_aa: CASSYTGGGDTQYF

clone_size: few
d_call: TRBD1
j_call: TRBJ2-7
v_call: TRBV4-2
cdr3_nt: TGTGCCAGCAGCCTCGGACAGGGCCCGATCGAGCAGTACTTC
cdr3_aa: CASSLGQGPIEQYF

clone_size: NA
d_call: NA
j_call: TRBJ2-5
v_call: TRBV25-1
cdr3_nt: TGTGCCAGCAGTGACTCACAGGTTCAAGAGACCCAGTACTTC
cdr3_aa: CASSDSQVQETQYF

clone_size: NA
d_call: TRBD1
j_call: TRBJ1-1
v_call: TRBV29-1
cdr3_nt: TGCAGCGTTGTCCGGGACAGGGGGAACACTGAAGCTTTCTTT
cdr3_aa: CSVVRDRGNTEAFF

clone_size: NA
d_call: NA
j_call: TRBJ2-5
v_call: TRBV4-3
cdr3_nt: TGCGCCAGCAGCCAGCGCTTGGAGGGAGAGACCCAGTACTTC
cdr3_aa: CASSQRLEGETQYF

clone_size: few
d_call: TRBD1
j_call: TRBJ2-7
v_call: TRBV4-1
cdr3_nt: TGCGCCAGCAGGGACAGGGGGATGAGCGAGCAGTACTTC
cdr3_aa: CASRDRGMSEQYF

clone_size: NA
d_call: TRBD2
j_call: TRBJ2-1
v_call: TRBV5-1
cdr3_nt: TGCGCCAGCAGCCCCCGGCGGGGGTCCTACAATGAGCAGTTCTTC
cdr3_aa: CASSPRRGSYNEQFF

clone_size: NA
d_call: TRBD1
j_call: TRBJ2-7
v_call: TRBV6-6
cdr3_nt: TGTGCCAGCAGTTACCCACCAACAGGGGTTCTTTACGAGCAGTACTTC
cdr3_aa: CASSYPPTGVLYEQYF